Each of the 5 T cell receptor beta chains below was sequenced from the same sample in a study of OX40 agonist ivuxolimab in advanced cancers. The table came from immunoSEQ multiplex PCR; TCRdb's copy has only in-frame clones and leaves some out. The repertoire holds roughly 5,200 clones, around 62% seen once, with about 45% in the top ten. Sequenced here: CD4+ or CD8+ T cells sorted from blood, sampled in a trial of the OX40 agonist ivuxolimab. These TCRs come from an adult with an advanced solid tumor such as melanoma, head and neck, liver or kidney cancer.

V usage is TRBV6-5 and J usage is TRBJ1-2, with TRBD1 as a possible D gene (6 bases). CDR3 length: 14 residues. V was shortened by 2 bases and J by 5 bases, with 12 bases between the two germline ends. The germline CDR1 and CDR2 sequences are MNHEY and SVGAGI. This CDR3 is CASSYLDRMYGYTF. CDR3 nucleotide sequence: TGTGCCAGCAGTTACCTGGACAGAATGTATGGCTACACCTTC.

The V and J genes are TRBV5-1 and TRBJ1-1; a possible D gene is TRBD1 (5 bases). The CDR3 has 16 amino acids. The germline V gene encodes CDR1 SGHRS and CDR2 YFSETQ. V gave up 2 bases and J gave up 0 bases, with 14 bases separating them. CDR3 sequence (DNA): TGCGCCAGCAGCTTAATAGGGGTAGGAGTGAACACTGAAGCTTTCTTT. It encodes CASSLIGVGVNTEAFF.

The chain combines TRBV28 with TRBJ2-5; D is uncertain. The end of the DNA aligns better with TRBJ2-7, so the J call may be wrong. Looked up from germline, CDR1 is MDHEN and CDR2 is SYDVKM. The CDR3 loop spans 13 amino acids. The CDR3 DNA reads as TGTGCCAGCTATAGATCTAAGCCTACCGAGCAGTACTTC. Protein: CASYRSKPTEQYF.

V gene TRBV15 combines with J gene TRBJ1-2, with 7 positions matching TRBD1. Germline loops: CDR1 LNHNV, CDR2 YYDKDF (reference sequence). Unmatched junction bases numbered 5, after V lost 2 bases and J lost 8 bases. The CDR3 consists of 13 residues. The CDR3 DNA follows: TGTGCCACCAGCAGACCAGGGGGTGGAGGCTACACCTTC. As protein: CATSRPGGGGYTF.

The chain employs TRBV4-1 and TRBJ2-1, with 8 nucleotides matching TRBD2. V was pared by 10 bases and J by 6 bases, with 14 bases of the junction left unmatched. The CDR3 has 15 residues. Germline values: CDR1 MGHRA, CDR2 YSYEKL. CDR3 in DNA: TGCGCCACCCATATGCATGCGGGAGGTCTCAATGAGCAGTTCTTC. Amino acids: CATHMHAGGLNEQFF.